This TCR beta chain was observed in a study of CD8 T cells in ankylosing spondylitis. Study-wide results and caveats: Apparently characteristic of ankylosing spondylitis blood was a TCR beta motif (about 8 highly homologous variants).

TCRdb independently ran MiXCR on the 5' RACE reads; one entry per CDR3 protein. The table lists approximately 500,000 distinct CDR3 sequences, approximately 12% of them singletons. In its sample, this clonotype was seen many times. Its specificity is not known. V was pared by 5 bases and J by 1 base, with 12 bases between. Germline CDR1 SGHRS, CDR2 YFSETQ. This CDR3 spans 15 amino acids. The TCR comes from a male donor with ankylosing spondylitis. Sample: blood, either unsorted or a sorted T cell fraction (not recorded which). The chain carries TRBV5-1 and TRBJ2-2, with D tentatively TRBD1 or TRBD2 (5 bases each). In DNA form, the CDR3 reads TGCGCCAGCAGTTCCGGGACGGTGAACACCGGGGAGCTGTTTTTT. It yields the protein CASSSGTVNTGELFF.